The present T cell receptor (beta chain) was sequenced within a study of PD-1 blockade in classical Hodgkin lymphoma. Regarding the study as a whole: Repertoires differed for reasons still undefined, possibly disease activity or prior therapy. Lower baseline TCR diversity marked trial partial responders and progressors. Lower baseline TCR diversity was reported for newly diagnosed patients than for healthy donors.

Here immunoSEQ multiplex PCR was the method, and the copy in TCRdb shows in-frame clones only, minus some. In the table there are about 110,000 clones, approximately 90% of which are singletons. The V and J ends lost 6 bases and 1 base respectively, with 12 bases between them. The CDR3 spans 14 residues. Per the germline V gene, CDR1 is MNHEY and CDR2 is SVGAGI. Described time point: cycle 4 day 1 (C4D1), after 5 to 7 weeks of nivolumab. Relapse after autologous stem cell transplantation occurred in every patient, and brentuximab vedotin exposure varied. With respect to this clone: Its matching antigen is unknown.

The chain joins TRBV6-5 to TRBJ1-1, with D possibly matching TRBD1 (5 bases). Here the sequenced sample was peripheral blood mononuclear cells (PBMCs), taken before the fourth cycle of nivolumab. The clonotype originates from a human donor with classical Hodgkin lymphoma. The CDR3 coding sequence is TGTGCCAGCAGGGCACCCGACAGGAACACTGAAGCTTTCTTT. Translating gives CASRAPDRNTEAFF.